Listed here are 11 T cell receptor beta chains from one sample, sequenced in a study of beta chain features in type 1 diabetes. Study-wide findings and caveats: Patients with Type 1 diabetes showed moderately but significantly shorter TCRB CDR3s in all four CD4+ subsets.

Sequencing targeted expressed TCRB transcripts, as all isolated RNA had been reverse transcribed. This table comes from immunoSEQ multiplex PCR, and its TCRdb copy is limited to in-frame clones, with some not included. Of roughly 300,000 clones in the sample, 9.3% are singletons; the top ten hold about 1%. Their antigen targets remain unknown. Sequencing input: central memory CD4+ T cells from blood. The source of these receptors is a man aged 25 to 40 with type 1 diabetes.

The chain couples TRBV5-1 to TRBJ1-1; D unclear. Looked up from germline, CDR1 is SGHRS and CDR2 is YFSETQ. The CDR3 runs 14 residues. V dropped 0 bases and J dropped 1 base, with 7 bases sitting between them. The CDR3 sequence is CASSLEEGNTEAFF. The CDR3 nucleotides are TGCGCCAGCAGCTTGGAAGAGGGGAACACTGAAGCTTTCTTT. The full variable domain, completed using reference TRBV5-1 and TRBJ1-1, is KAGVTQTPRYLIKTRGQQVTLSCSPISGHRSVSWYQQTPGQGLQFLFEYFSETQRNKGNFPGRFSGRQFSNSRSEMNVSTLELGDSALYLCASSLEEGNTEAFFGQGTRLTVV.

This clone has more than one count but fewer than ten. The genes are TRBV18 and TRBJ2-7; weak D call: TRBD1 (6 bases). The CDR3 has 12 residues. Trimming took 3 bases from V and 6 from J, leaving 9 bases between them. Germline CDR1 KGHSH, CDR2 LQKENI. DNA of the CDR3: TGTGCCAGCTCACCCACAGGGCCCGAGCAGTACTTC. Translating it yields CASSPTGPEQYF. Full variable domain (rest looked up from reference TRBV18 and TRBJ2-7): NAGVMQNPRHLVRRRGQEARLRCSPMKGHSHVYWYRQLPEEGLKFMVYLQKENIIDESGMPKERFSAEFPKEGPSILRIQQVVRGDSAAYFCASSPTGPEQYFGPGTRLTVT.

The chain joins TRBV29-1 to TRBJ1-2, with a weak D call TRBD1 (6 bases). Germline CDR1 and CDR2: SQVTM and ANQGSEA. CDR3 size: 16 residues. V shed 6 bases and J shed 0 bases, with 20 bases lying between them. CDR3 nucleotides: TGCAGCGTGGCCCCGCAGCAGGACAGCCCTAACTATGGCTACACCTTC. It yields the protein CSVAPQQDSPNYGYTF.

The rearrangement joins TRBV9 to TRBJ2-3; D possibly corresponds to TRBD2 (5 bases). Germline V gives CDR1 SGDLS, CDR2 YYNGEE. The CDR3 is 14 residues long. V lost 0 bases, J lost 5 bases, and 10 bases lay in between. The DNA of the CDR3 is TGTGCCAGCAGCGTAGGGGGAGAAGGAGATACGCAGTATTTT. Protein product: CASSVGGEGDTQYF.

This clone was seen a handful of times. The chain couples TRBV7-2 to TRBJ1-2; D possibly corresponds to TRBD1 (6 bases). The CDR3 length is 15 residues. Germline-derived CDR1 and CDR2 are SGHTA and FQGNSA. Trimming stripped 4 bases from V and 9 bases from J, with 21 bases between. In DNA form, the CDR3 reads TGTGCCAGCAGCTCCAAGAGCAGGGGCCCTCCCCGCTACACCTTC. This gives the protein CASSSKSRGPPRYTF.

The V call is TRBV5-1, the J call TRBJ2-5; no definite D call. The CDR3 length is 12 residues. Looked up from germline, CDR1 is SGHRS and CDR2 is YFSETQ. Trimming stripped 0 bases from V and 3 bases from J, with 3 bases between. The CDR3 DNA reads as TGCGCCAGCAGCTTGGCCAAAGAGACCCAGTACTTC. It codes for CASSLAKETQYF.

To note about this clone: The junction departs from germline at one end; a sequencing error may be responsible. The chain couples TRBV18 to TRBJ1-6; 9 positions match TRBD1. The CDR3 length is 16 residues. Germline loops: CDR1 KGHSH, CDR2 LQKENI. The chain's CDR3 is CASSPEGQGTNLPLHF. CDR3 sequence (DNA): TGTGCCAGCTCACCGGAGGGACAGGGTACCAATTTACCCCTCCACTTT.

This clone was seen at least ten times. The chain joins TRBV4-3 to TRBJ1-6, with D unclear. CDR3 length: 16 residues. From germline, CDR1 is LGHNA and CDR2 YSLEER. V was cut by 0 bases and J by 6 bases, with 12 bases left in between. The CDR3 loop reads CASSQDWQLRNSPLHF. CDR3 nucleotide sequence: TGCGCCAGCAGCCAAGATTGGCAGTTACGTAATTCACCCCTCCACTTT.

The CDR3 DNA sequence: TGTGCCAGCAGCTATCTTAACACTGAAGCTTTCTTT. Translating gives CASSYLNTEAFF. The gene calls are TRBV5-6 and TRBJ1-1; D gene uncertain. This CDR3 is 12 amino acids long. V dropped 3 bases and J dropped 2 bases, with 5 bases sitting between them. Germline assignment: CDR1 SGHDT and CDR2 YYEEEE. Supplemented by reference TRBV5-6 and TRBJ1-1, the full variable domain reads DAGVTQSPTHLIKTRGQQVTLRCSPKSGHDTVSWYQQALGQGPQFIFQYYEEEERQRGNFPDRFSGHQFPNYSSELNVNALLLGDSALYLCASSYLNTEAFFGQGTRLTVV.

This clone has at least ten counts. The chain has TRBV7-2 and TRBJ2-7; D possibly corresponds to TRBD2 (7 bases). The germline V gene encodes CDR1 SGHTA and CDR2 FQGNSA. Trimming took off 3 bases at V and 0 bases at J, with 12 bases between the two ends. There are 15 residues in the CDR3. The CDR3 coding sequence is TGTGCCAGCAGCTTTTGGGCGGGGGCCTCCTACGAGCAGTACTTC. This codes for CASSFWAGASYEQYF.

The chain is built from TRBV2 and TRBJ2-3; possible D gene TRBD2, 5 bases. V was cut by 10 bases and J by 4 bases, with 15 bases left in between. Germline assignment: CDR1 SNHLY and CDR2 FYNNEI. The CDR3 spans 13 residues. DNA of the CDR3: TGTGCCACCACACTAGGGCCCCCAGATACGCAGTATTTT. As protein: CATTLGPPDTQYF.